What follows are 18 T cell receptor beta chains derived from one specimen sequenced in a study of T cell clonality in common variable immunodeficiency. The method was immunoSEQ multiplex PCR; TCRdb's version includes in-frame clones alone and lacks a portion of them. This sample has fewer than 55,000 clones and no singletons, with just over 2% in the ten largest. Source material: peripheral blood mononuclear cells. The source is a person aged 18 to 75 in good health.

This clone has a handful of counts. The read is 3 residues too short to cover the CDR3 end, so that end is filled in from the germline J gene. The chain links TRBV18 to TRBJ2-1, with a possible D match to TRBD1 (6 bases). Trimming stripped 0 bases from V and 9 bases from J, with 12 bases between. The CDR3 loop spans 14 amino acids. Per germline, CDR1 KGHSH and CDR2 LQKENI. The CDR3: CASSPPATGSEQFF. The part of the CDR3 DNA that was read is TGTGCCAGCTCACCACCAGCAACAGGGTCTGAG.

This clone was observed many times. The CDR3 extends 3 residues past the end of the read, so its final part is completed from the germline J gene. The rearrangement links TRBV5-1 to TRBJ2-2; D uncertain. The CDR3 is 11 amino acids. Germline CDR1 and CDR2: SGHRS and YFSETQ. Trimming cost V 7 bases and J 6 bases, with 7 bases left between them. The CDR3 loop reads CASEEAGELFF. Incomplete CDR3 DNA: TGCGCCAGCGAAGAGGCCGGGGAG.

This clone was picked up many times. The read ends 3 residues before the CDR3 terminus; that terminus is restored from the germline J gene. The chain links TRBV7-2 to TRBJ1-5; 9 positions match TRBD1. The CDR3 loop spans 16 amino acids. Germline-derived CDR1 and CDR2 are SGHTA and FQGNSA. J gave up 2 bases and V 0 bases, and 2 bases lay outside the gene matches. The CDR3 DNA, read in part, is TGTGCCAGCAGCTTAGCGGGACAGGGAGGCAATCAGCCC. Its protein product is CASSLAGQGGNQP. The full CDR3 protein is CASSLAGQGGNQPQHF.

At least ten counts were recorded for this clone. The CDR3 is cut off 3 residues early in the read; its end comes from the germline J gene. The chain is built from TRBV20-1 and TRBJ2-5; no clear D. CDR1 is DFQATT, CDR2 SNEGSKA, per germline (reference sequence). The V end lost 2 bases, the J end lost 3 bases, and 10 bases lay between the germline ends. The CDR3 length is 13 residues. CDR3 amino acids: CSARRRNEETQYF. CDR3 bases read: TGCAGTGCTAGACGCAGGAATGAAGAGACC.

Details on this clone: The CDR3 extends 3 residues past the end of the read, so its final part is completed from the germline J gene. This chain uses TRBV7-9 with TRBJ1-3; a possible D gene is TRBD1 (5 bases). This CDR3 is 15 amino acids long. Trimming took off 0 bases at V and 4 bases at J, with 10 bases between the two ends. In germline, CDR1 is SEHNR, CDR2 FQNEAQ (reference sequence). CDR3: CASSLAGEVGNTIYF. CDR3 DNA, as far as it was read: TGTGCCAGCAGCTTAGCAGGGGAGGTCGGAAACACC.

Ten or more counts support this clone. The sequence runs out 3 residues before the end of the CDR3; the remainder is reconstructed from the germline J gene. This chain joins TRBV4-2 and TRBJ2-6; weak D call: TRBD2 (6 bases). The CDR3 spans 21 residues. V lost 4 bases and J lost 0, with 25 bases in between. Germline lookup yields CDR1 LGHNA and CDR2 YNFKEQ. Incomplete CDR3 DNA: TGTGCCAGCAGCCCCCTCGAGTTCGGGGACTCCGTCTACTCTGGGGCCAACGTC. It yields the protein CASSPLEFGDSVYSGANV. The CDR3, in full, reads CASSPLEFGDSVYSGANVLTF.

Partial CDR3 DNA: TGCAGCGTTGATGGCGTTAGCGGGGGCCAAGAGACG. This sequence encodes CSVDGVSGGQET. From start to end, the CDR3 is CSVDGVSGGQETQYF. The V and J genes are TRBV29-1 and TRBJ2-3; 9 bases are a match to TRBD2. The DNA ends 3 residues before the CDR3 does, and the rest of the CDR3 is filled in from the germline J gene. Germline assignment: CDR1 SQVTM and CDR2 ANQGSEA. This CDR3 has 15 residues.

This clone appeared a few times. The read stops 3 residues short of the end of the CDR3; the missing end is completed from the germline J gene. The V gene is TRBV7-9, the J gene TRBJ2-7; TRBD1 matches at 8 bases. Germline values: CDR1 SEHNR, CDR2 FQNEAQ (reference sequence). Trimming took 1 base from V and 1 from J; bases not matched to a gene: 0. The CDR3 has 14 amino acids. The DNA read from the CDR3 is TGTGCCAGCAGCTTAGGGACAGGGTCCTACGAG. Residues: CASSLGTGSYE. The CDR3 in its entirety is CASSLGTGSYEQYF.

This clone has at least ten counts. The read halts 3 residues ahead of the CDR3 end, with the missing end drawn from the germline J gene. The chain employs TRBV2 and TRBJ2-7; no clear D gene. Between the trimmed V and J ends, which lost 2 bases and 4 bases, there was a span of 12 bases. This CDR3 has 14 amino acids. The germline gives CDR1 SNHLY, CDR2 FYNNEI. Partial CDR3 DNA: TGTGCCAGCAGTGAATCCCCAGTCCGATACGAG. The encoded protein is CASSESPVRYE. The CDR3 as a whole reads CASSESPVRYEQYF.

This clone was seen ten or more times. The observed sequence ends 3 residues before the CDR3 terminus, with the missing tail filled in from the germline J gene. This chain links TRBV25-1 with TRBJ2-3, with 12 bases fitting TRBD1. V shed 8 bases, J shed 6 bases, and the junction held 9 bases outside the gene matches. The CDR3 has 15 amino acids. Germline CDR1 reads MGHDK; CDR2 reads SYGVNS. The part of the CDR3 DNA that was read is TGTGCCAGCGGGGACAGGGGGCTAAATTGGGATACG. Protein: CASGDRGLNWDT. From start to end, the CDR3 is CASGDRGLNWDTQYF.

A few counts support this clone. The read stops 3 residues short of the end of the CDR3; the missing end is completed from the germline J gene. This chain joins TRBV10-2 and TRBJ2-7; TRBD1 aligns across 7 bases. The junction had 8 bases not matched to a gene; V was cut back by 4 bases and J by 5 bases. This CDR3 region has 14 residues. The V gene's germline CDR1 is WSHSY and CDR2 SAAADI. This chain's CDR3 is CASSVSRGSNEQYF. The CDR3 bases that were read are TGCGCCAGCAGTGTCTCCAGGGGGAGCAACGAG.

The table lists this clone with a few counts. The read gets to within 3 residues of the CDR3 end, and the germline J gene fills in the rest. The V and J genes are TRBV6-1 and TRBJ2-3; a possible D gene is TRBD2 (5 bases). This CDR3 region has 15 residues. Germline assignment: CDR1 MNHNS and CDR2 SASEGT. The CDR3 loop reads CASSGKLGMEETQYF. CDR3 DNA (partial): TGTGCCAGCAGTGGTAAACTAGGGATGGAAGAGACG.

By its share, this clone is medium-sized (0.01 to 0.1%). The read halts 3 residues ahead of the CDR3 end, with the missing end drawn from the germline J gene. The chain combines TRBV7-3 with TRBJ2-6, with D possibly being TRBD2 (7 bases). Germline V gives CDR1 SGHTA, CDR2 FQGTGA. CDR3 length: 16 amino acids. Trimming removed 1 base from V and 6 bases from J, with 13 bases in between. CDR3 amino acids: CASSLRGGGTANVLTF. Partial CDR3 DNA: TGTGCCAGCAGCTTAAGAGGGGGAGGGACGGCCAACGTC.

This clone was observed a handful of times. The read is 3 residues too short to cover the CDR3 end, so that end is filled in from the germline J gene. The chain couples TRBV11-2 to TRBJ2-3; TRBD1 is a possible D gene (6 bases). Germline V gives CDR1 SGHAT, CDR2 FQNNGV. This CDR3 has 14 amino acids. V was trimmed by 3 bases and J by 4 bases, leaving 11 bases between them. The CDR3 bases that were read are TGTGCCAGCAGCTTCATAACAGGGCCAGATACG. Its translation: CASSFITGPDT. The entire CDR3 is CASSFITGPDTQYF.

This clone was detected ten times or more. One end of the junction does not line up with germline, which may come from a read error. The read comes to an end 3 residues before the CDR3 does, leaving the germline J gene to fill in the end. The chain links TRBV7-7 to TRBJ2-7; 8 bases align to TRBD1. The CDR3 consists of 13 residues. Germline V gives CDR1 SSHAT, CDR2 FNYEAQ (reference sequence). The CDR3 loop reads CASSQDRVHEQYF. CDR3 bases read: TGTGCTAGCAGCCAGGACAGGGTACACGAG. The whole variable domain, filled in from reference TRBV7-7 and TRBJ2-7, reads GAGVSQSPRYKVTKRGQDVTLRCDPISSHATLYWYQQALGQGPEFLTYFNYEAQPDKSGLPSDRFSAERPEGSISTLTIQRTEQRDSAMYRCASSQDRVHEQYFGPGTRLTVT.

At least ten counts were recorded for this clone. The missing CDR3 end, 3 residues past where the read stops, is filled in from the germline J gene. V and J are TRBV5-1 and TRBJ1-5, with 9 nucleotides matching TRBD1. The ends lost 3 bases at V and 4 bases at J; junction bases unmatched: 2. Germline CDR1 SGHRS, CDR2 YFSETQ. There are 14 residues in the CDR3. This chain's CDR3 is CASSSGQGNQPQHF. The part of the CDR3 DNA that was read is TGCGCCAGCAGCTCAGGACAGGGGAATCAGCCC.

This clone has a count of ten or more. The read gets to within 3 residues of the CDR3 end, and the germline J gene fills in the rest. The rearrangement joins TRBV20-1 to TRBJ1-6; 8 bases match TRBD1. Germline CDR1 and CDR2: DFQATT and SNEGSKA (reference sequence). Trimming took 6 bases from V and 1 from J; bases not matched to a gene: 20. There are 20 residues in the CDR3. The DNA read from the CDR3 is TGCAGTGCGCCCGAGGTCCCCGGGACAGGAAGCGGATCCTATAATTCACCC. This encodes CSAPEVPGTGSGSYNSP. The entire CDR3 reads CSAPEVPGTGSGSYNSPLHF.

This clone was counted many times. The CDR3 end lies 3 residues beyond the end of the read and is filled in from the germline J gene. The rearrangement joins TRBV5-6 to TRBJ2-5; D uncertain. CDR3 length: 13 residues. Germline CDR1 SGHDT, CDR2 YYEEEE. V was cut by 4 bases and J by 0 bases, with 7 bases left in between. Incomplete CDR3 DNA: TGTGCCAGCAGCCCTTCGTACCAAGAGACC. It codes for CASSPSYQET. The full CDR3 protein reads CASSPSYQETQYF.